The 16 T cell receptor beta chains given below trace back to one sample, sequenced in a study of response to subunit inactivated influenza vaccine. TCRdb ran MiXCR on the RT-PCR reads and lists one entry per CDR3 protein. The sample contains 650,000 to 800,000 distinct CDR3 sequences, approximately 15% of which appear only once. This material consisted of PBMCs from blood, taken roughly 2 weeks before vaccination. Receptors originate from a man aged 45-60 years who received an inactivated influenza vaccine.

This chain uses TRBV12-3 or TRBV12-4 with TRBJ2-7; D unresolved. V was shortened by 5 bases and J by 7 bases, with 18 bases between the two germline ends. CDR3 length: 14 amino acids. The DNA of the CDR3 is TGTGCCAGCAGTCCCGGGCCCAATTTTGCAGAGCAGTACTTC. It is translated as CASSPGPNFAEQYF.

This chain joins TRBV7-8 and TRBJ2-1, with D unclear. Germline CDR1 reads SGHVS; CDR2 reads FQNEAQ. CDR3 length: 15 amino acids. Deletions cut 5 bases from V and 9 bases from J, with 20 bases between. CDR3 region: CASSHPRLNKGEQFF. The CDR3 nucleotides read TGTGCCAGCAGCCACCCTCGTCTGAACAAGGGTGAGCAGTTCTTC. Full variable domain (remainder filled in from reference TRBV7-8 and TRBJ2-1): GAGVSQSPRYKVAKRGQDVALRCDPISGHVSLFWYQQALGQGPEFLTYFQNEAQLDKSGLPSDRFFAERPEGSVSTLKIQRTQQEDSAVYLCASSHPRLNKGEQFFGPGTRLTVL.

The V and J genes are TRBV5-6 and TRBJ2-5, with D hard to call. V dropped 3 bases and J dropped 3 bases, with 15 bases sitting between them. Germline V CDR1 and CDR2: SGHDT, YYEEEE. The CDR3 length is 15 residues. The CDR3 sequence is CASSSMVYPKETQYF. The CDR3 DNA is TGTGCCAGCAGCTCTATGGTTTACCCCAAAGAGACCCAGTACTTC.

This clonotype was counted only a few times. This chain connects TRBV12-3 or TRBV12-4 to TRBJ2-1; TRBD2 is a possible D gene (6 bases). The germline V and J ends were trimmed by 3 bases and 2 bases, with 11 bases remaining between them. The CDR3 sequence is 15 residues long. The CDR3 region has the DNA TGTGCCAGCAGTTTCTTGGGGGGACCCTACAATGAGCAGTTCTTC. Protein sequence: CASSFLGGPYNEQFF.

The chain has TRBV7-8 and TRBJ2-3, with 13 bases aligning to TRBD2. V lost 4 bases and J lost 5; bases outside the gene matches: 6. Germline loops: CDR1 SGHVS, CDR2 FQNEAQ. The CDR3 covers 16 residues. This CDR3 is CASSSGLAGVGDTQYF. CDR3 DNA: TGTGCCAGCAGCTCAGGACTAGCGGGAGTGGGAGATACGCAGTATTTT. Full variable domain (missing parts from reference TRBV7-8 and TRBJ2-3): GAGVSQSPRYKVAKRGQDVALRCDPISGHVSLFWYQQALGQGPEFLTYFQNEAQLDKSGLPSDRFFAERPEGSVSTLKIQRTQQEDSAVYLCASSSGLAGVGDTQYFGPGTRLTVL.

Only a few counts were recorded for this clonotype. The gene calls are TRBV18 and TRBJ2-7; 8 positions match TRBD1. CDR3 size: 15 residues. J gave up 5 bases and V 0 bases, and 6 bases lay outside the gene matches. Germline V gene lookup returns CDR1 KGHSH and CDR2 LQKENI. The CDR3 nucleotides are TGTGCCAGCTCACCACCGACAGGGGTAAGGCACGAGCAGTACTTC. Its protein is CASSPPTGVRHEQYF.

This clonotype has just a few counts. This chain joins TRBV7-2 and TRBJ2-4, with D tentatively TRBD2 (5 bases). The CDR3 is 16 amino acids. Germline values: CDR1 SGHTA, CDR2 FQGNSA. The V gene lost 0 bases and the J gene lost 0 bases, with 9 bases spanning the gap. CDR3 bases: TGTGCCAGCAGCTTAGCGGGAGCCCTAGCCAAAAACATTCAGTACTTC. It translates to CASSLAGALAKNIQYF.

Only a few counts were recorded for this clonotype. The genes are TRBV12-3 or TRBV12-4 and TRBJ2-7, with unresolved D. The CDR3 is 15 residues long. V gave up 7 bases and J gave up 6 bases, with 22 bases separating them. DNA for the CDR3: TGTGCCAGCACCCTTTCGTCTCCCCTCAAGGGCGAGCAGTACTTC. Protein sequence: CASTLSSPLKGEQYF.

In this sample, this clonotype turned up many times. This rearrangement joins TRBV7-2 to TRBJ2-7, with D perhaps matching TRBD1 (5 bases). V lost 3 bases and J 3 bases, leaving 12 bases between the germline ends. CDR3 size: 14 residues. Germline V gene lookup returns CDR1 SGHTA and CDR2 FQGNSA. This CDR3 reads CASSLWGSSYEQYF. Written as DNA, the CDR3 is TGTGCCAGCAGCTTGTGGGGCTCGAGCTACGAGCAGTACTTC.

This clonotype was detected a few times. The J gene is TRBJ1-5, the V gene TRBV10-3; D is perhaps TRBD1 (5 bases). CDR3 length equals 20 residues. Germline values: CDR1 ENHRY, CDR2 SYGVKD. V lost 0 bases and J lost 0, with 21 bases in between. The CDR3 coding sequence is TGTGCCATCAGTGAGTCCTCATATACCGGGACTCCTCTTAGCAATCAGCCCCAGCATTTT. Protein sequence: CAISESSYTGTPLSNQPQHF.

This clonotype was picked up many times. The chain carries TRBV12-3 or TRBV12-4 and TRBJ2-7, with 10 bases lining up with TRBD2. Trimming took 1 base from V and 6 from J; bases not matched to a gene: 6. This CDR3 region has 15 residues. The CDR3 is CASSLETSGFSEQYF. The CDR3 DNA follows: TGTGCCAGCAGTTTAGAGACTAGCGGGTTCTCCGAGCAGTACTTC.

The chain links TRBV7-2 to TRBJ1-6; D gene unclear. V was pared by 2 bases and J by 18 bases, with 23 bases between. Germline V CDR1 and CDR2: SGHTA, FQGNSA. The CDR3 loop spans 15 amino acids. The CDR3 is CASSLYSFGPLLPHF. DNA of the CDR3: TGTGCCAGCAGCTTATACAGTTTCGGGCCGCTTTTGCCCCACTTT.

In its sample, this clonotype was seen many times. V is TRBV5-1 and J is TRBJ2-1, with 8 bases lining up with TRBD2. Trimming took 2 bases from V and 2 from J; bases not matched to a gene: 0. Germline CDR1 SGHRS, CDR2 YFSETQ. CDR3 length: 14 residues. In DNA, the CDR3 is TGCGCCAGCAGCTTCGGGGGGGCCTACAATGAGCAGTTCTTC. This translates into CASSFGGAYNEQFF.

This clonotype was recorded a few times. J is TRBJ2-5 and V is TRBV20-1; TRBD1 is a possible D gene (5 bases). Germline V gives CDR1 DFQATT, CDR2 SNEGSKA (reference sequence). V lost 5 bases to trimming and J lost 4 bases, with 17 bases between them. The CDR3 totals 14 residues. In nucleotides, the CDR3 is TGCAGTGCTCCTAGGGCCCCTGGGGCAGAGACCCAGTACTTC. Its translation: CSAPRAPGAETQYF.

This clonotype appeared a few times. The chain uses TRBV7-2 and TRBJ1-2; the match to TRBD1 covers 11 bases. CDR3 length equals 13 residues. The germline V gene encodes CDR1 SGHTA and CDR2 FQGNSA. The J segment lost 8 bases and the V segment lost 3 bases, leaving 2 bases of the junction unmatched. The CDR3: CASSFGTGGGYTF. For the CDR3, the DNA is TGTGCCAGCAGCTTTGGGACAGGGGGGGGCTACACCTTC.

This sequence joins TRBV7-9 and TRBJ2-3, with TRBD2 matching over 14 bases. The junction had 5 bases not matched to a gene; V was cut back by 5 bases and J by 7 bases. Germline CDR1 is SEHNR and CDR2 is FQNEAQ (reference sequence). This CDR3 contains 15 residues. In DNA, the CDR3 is TGTGCCAGCAGCCGGGGGACTAGCGGGAGCAATACGCAGTATTTT. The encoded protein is CASSRGTSGSNTQYF.